The 23 T cell receptor beta chains in this list originate from one sample, sequenced in a study of T cell changes during pregnancy in multiple sclerosis. The table came from immunoSEQ multiplex PCR; TCRdb's copy has only in-frame clones and leaves some out. The sample includes about 94,000 clones, about 94% of them seen just once. This specimen was peripheral blood, taken in the third trimester of pregnancy. These TCRs come from a female donor with multiple sclerosis, enrolled in a pregnancy study.

This rearrangement joins TRBV7-8 to TRBJ1-4; TRBD1 matches 7 bases. V lost 5 bases and J lost 2; bases outside the gene matches: 5. Germline CDR1 SGHVS, CDR2 FQNEAQ. CDR3 size: 15 residues. The CDR3 region has the DNA TGTGCCAGCAGCGGCAGGGGGTCTACTAATGAAAAACTGTTTTTT. Translation: CASSGRGSTNEKLFF. Full variable domain (rest looked up from reference TRBV7-8 and TRBJ1-4): GAGVSQSPRYKVAKRGQDVALRCDPISGHVSLFWYQQALGQGPEFLTYFQNEAQLDKSGLPSDRFFAERPEGSVSTLKIQRTQQEDSAVYLCASSGRGSTNEKLFFGSGTQLSVL.

The chain uses TRBV27 and TRBJ2-5; D is unresolved. Trimming removed 2 bases at V and 1 base at J, with 14 bases between. Germline-derived CDR1 and CDR2 are MNHEY and SMNVEV (reference sequence). This CDR3 spans 16 amino acids. Here the CDR3 reads CASSLVGRGSQETQYF. In DNA, the CDR3 is TGTGCCAGCAGTTTAGTCGGTCGCGGCTCCCAAGAGACCCAGTACTTC.

The rearrangement links TRBV25-1 to TRBJ1-2, with a tentative D call TRBD1 (6 bases). The CDR3 has 14 amino acids. Germline CDR1 and CDR2: MGHDK and SYGVNS. Trimming cost V 7 bases and J 7 bases, with 19 bases left between them. CDR3 sequence reads: CASTPPGAMGGYTF. The CDR3 nucleotides read TGTGCCAGCACCCCCCCAGGGGCAATGGGTGGCTACACCTTC.

J is TRBJ2-3 and V is TRBV4-2; 9 bases align to TRBD2. From germline, CDR1 is LGHNA and CDR2 YNFKEQ. The CDR3 loop spans 16 amino acids. The trim removed 6 bases at V and 3 bases at J, leaving 10 bases unmatched. The DNA of the CDR3 is TGTGCCAGCAGTCCGACAGCGGGAGGCCCGACAGATACGCAGTATTTT. This codes for CASSPTAGGPTDTQYF.

This clone showed up just a few times. In DNA form, the CDR3 reads TGTGCCAGCAGTGAACAAGGGGGGAACACTGAAGCTTTCTTT. As protein: CASSEQGGNTEAFF. The rearrangement uses TRBV2 and TRBJ1-1; D may be TRBD1 (6 bases). V lost 2 bases and J 1 base, leaving 8 bases between the germline ends. Germline assignment: CDR1 SNHLY and CDR2 FYNNEI. This CDR3 comprises 14 residues. The full variable domain, completed using reference TRBV2 and TRBJ1-1, is EPEVTQTPSHQVTQMGQEVILRCVPISNHLYFYWYRQILGQKVEFLVSFYNNEISEKSEIFDDQFSVERPDGSNFTLKIRSTKLEDSAMYFCASSEQGGNTEAFFGQGTRLTVV.

The rearrangement uses TRBV21-1 and TRBJ2-4; TRBD2, as called in the table, went unchecked against the DNA. TRBV21-1 is flagged as a pseudogene. The CDR3 loop spans 16 amino acids. For the CDR3, the DNA is TGTGCCAGCAGCAAAGGTTGCGGAGCGGCCAAAAACATTCAGTACTTC. This translates into CASSKGCGAAKNIQYF.

The chain joins TRBV2 to TRBJ2-7; possible D gene TRBD2, 6 bases. V was shortened by 4 bases and J by 6 bases, with 10 bases between the two germline ends. The CDR3 covers 12 residues. Germline V gene data show CDR1 as SNHLY and CDR2 as FYNNEI. The CDR3 region is CASSVGSFEQYF. CDR3 DNA: TGTGCCAGCAGTGTCGGGAGTTTCGAGCAGTACTTC.

This chain joins TRBV29-1 and TRBJ2-1; 12 bases agree with TRBD2. CDR3 length: 14 amino acids. CDR1 and CDR2 (germline): SQVTM, ANQGSEA. J lost 9 bases, V lost 6 bases, and 9 bases had no gene match. The CDR3 loop is CSVPSGRAAGEQFF. The CDR3 bases are TGCAGCGTCCCTAGCGGGAGGGCCGCGGGTGAGCAGTTCTTC.

V gene TRBV19 combines with J gene TRBJ2-1; D perhaps matches TRBD2 (5 bases). CDR1 is LNHDA, CDR2 SQIVND, per germline (reference sequence). The CDR3 is made up of 14 amino acids. V lost 8 bases, J lost 0 bases, and 11 bases lay in between. In DNA form, the CDR3 reads TGTGCCAGTTCTAGCTCGATCTCCTACAATGAGCAGTTCTTC. The encoded protein is CASSSSISYNEQFF.

J is TRBJ2-7 and V is TRBV7-7; TRBD1 matches 10 bases. The CDR3 sequence is 14 residues long. V gave up 5 bases and J gave up 4 bases; unmatched junction bases: 5. In germline, CDR1 is SSHAT, CDR2 FNYEAQ (reference sequence). CDR3 DNA: TGTGCCAGCAGCCCGGGACAGGGGCTATACGAGCAGTACTTC. Its protein product is CASSPGQGLYEQYF.

V and J are TRBV10-3 and TRBJ2-1, with 7 nucleotides matching TRBD1. From germline, CDR1 is ENHRY and CDR2 SYGVKD. This CDR3 region has 14 residues. The ends lost 7 bases at V and 7 bases at J; junction bases unmatched: 10. CDR3 amino acids: CAITGQIGRNEQFF. Here the CDR3 DNA reads TGTGCCATCACGGGACAGATAGGCCGGAATGAGCAGTTCTTC.

The genes are TRBV5-4 and TRBJ2-6, with 7 bases lining up with TRBD1. CDR3 length: 17 amino acids. V dropped 4 bases and J dropped 3; count of bases not matched to a gene: 10. Germline V gives CDR1 SGHNT, CDR2 YYREEE (reference sequence). The CDR3 loop reads CASSKRKTGDGANVLTF. The CDR3 DNA follows: TGTGCCAGCAGCAAGAGGAAAACAGGGGATGGGGCCAACGTCCTGACTTTC.

The chain recombines TRBV23-1 with TRBJ1-3; D is possibly TRBD1 (5 bases). TRBV23-1 is an open reading frame, and its role is uncertain. The V and J ends lost 8 bases and 0 bases respectively, with 17 bases between them. This CDR3 is built from 16 residues. This CDR3 is CASPSTWGGSGNTIYF. The CDR3 nucleotides read TGCGCCAGCCCCTCCACGTGGGGGGGCTCTGGAAACACCATATATTTT.

V is TRBV27 and J is TRBJ1-3, with 8 bases aligning to TRBD1. Trimming cost V 0 bases and J 2 bases; bases outside gene matches: 6. CDR3 length equals 17 residues. The V gene's germline CDR1 is MNHEY and CDR2 SMNVEV (reference sequence). This chain's CDR3 is CASSLSGTGFTGNTIYF. CDR3 bases: TGTGCCAGCAGTTTATCCGGGACAGGCTTCACTGGAAACACCATATATTTT.

This clone was observed many times. The chain carries TRBV7-9 and TRBJ2-1; 7 bases match TRBD2. The germline CDR1 and CDR2 sequences are SEHNR and FQNEAQ (reference sequence). The CDR3 is 14 residues long. V shed 6 bases and J 3 bases; nucleotides not matched to a gene: 5. The CDR3 is CASRGEGFYNEQFF. The CDR3 DNA is TGTGCCAGCAGGGGGGAGGGTTTCTACAATGAGCAGTTCTTC.

The J gene is TRBJ2-1, the V gene TRBV2, with TRBD1 matching 7 bases. Per germline, CDR1 SNHLY and CDR2 FYNNEI. The CDR3 spans 13 residues. V lost 8 bases to trimming and J lost 6 bases; unmatched junction nucleotides: 7. The CDR3 coding sequence is TGTGCCAGCGCTTTGAACAGGGGCAATGAGCAGTTCTTC. Protein product: CASALNRGNEQFF.

V and J are TRBV5-4 and TRBJ2-1; D is perhaps TRBD2 (6 bases). The CDR3 has 13 residues. Germline CDR1 reads SGHNT; CDR2 reads YYREEE (reference sequence). V lost 0 bases and J 9 bases, leaving 10 bases between the germline ends. The CDR3 region is CASSLAPGGEQFF. Here the CDR3 DNA reads TGTGCCAGCAGCTTGGCCCCCGGGGGTGAGCAGTTCTTC.

This chain links TRBV15 with TRBJ2-7, with 7 bases that match TRBD2. Per the germline V gene, CDR1 is LNHNV and CDR2 is YYDKDF (reference sequence). The CDR3 totals 15 residues. Trimming at V came to 1 base and at J to 3 bases, leaving 6 bases not matched to a gene. The CDR3 nucleotides are TGTGCCACCAGCAGAGGAGTAAGCGGGAACTACGAGCAGTACTTC. Amino acid sequence: CATSRGVSGNYEQYF.

The rearrangement uses TRBV30 and TRBJ1-4; D ambiguous. Germline V lookup: CDR1 GTSNPN, CDR2 SVGIG (reference sequence). CDR3 size: 11 residues. V was clipped by 2 bases and J by 8 bases, with 6 bases between them. The DNA for the CDR3 is TGTGCCTGGAGTTCTCGGGAAAAACTGTTTTTT. The encoded protein is CAWSSREKLFF.

The V gene is TRBV28, the J gene TRBJ2-7; perhaps TRBD1 as D (6 bases). The V and J ends lost 7 bases and 2 bases respectively, with 18 bases between them. The CDR3 loop spans 15 amino acids. Germline loops: CDR1 MDHEN, CDR2 SYDVKM. CDR3 sequence: CASTPLGDTTYEQYF. CDR3 in DNA: TGTGCCAGCACCCCCCTGGGGGACACCACCTACGAGCAGTACTTC.

The chain employs TRBV4-1 and TRBJ2-7, with 9 bases fitting TRBD2. This CDR3 comprises 14 residues. From germline, CDR1 is MGHRA and CDR2 YSYEKL. Trimming cost V 4 bases and J 7 bases; bases outside gene matches: 8. The CDR3 region is CASSPGLAPLEQYF. The CDR3 DNA sequence: TGCGCCAGCAGCCCAGGACTAGCGCCGCTGGAGCAGTACTTC.

This clone was recorded once. V and J are TRBV14 and TRBJ1-4, with 9 bases that match TRBD1. Per the germline V gene, CDR1 is SGHDN and CDR2 is FVKESK. The V segment lost 1 base and the J segment 5 bases; nucleotides outside the gene matches: 17. CDR3 length: 20 residues. The CDR3 loop reads CASSQATGTGSLTLNEKLFF. CDR3 nucleotide sequence: TGTGCCAGCAGCCAAGCAACCGGGACAGGGAGTCTCACTCTAAATGAAAAACTGTTTTTT.

The CDR3 reads CASSPRTVSGANVLTF. The CDR3, as DNA: TGTGCCAGCAGCCCCCGGACAGTCTCTGGGGCCAACGTCCTGACTTTC. The rearrangement joins TRBV7-9 to TRBJ2-6; possible D gene TRBD1, 6 bases. Looked up from germline, CDR1 is SEHNR and CDR2 is FQNEAQ (reference sequence). CDR3 length equals 16 residues. V gave up 5 bases and J gave up 0 bases, with 11 bases separating them.